Shown below are 11 T cell receptor beta chains from a single sample sequenced in a study of breast tumors, draining lymph nodes, adjacent tissues listed by TCRdb under 2016. Receptor libraries were prepared by multiplex PCR. Instrument used: Illumina HiSeq 2000. The public reads were quality trimmed at Q25 with fastp and then assembled into clones with MiXCR by TCRdb, keeping productive beta chains. Merged by CDR3 protein, the rows form single entries marked with the most common genes and DNA. The sample table lists around 170,000 distinct CDR3 sequences, about 33% of them with a count of one. About 4% of the sample is held by the ten biggest clonotypes. Lymph node samples were obtained from the axillary draining lymph nodes of breast cancer patients. Sequencing was performed on axillary lymph node tissue. These receptors originate from a female donor with breast cancer. Some clones in this sample may be carry-over from other donors' samples.

In its sample, this clonotype was seen many times. The CDR3 region has the DNA TGTGCCAGCAGCCCGACTAGCGGGAGAGGTGAGACCCAGTACTTC. Amino acid sequence: CASSPTSGRGETQYF. This chain links TRBV9 with TRBJ2-5; 12 bases fit TRBD2. With 4 bases clipped from V and 5 bases from J, the junction kept 6 bases outside the gene matches. The CDR3 has 15 amino acids. Germline CDR1 is SGDLS and CDR2 is YYNGEE.

Notes on this clonotype: Given the absence of the conserved phenylalanine or tryptophan at the CDR3 end, a read error is likely. Because the CDR3's place on the DNA is in doubt, the DNA is left out and the CDR3 is given as listed by TCRdb. CDR3 loop: CASSLVIS. The V gene is TRBV7-9, the J gene TRBJ1-6. Germline V gene data show CDR1 as SEHNR and CDR2 as FQNEAQ (reference sequence). The CDR3 is 8 residues long, counting both termini.

This clonotype has at least ten counts. V and J are TRBV6-5 and TRBJ1-6, with D perhaps matching TRBD1 (5 bases). Germline loops: CDR1 MNHEY, CDR2 SVGAGI. Trimming pared 2 bases from V and 7 bases from J, leaving 9 bases between. The CDR3 loop spans 14 amino acids. CDR3 DNA: TGTGCCAGCAGTTACAGCCAGGGAAATTCACCCCTCCACTTT. The encoded protein is CASSYSQGNSPLHF.

This clonotype occurred many times. The rearrangement joins TRBV13 to TRBJ1-2; possible D gene TRBD1, 6 bases. Germline V gene lookup returns CDR1 PRHDT and CDR2 FYEKMQ (reference sequence). There are 13 residues in the CDR3. V was trimmed by 5 bases and J by 8 bases, leaving 15 bases between them. The CDR3 spells CASSARGVGGYTF. CDR3 in DNA: TGTGCCAGCAGCGCGAGGGGGGTTGGCGGCTACACCTTC.

In its sample, this clonotype was seen many times. This may arise from a read error, as a much more abundant clone is one base away. The chain carries TRBV12-3 or TRBV12-4 and TRBJ1-2, with D perhaps matching TRBD1 (5 bases). CDR3 size: 15 residues. V gave up 3 bases and J gave up 8 bases, with 19 bases separating them. CDR3 protein: CASSFIGTDSKGYTF. Written as DNA, the CDR3 is TGTGCCAGCAGTTTCATCGGGACCGACTCTAAAGGCTACACCTTC.

With respect to this clonotype: This may arise from a read error, as a much more abundant clone is one base away. Because the CDR3 is missing its conserved closing phenylalanine or tryptophan, this is likely a read error. This sequence joins TRBV12-3 or TRBV12-4 and TRBJ2-2, with 11 bases lining up with TRBD1. The CDR3 runs to 15 residues. The trim removed 6 bases at V and 6 bases at J, leaving 6 bases unmatched. The CDR3 is CASSRGQGGAGELFS. The CDR3, as DNA: TGTGCCAGCAGCCGGGGACAGGGGGGGGCCGGGGAGCTGTTTTCT.

This clonotype was seen more than once but under ten times. A much larger clonotype is one base distant, so this may be a read error. J is TRBJ2-7 and V is TRBV5-8; D gene uncertain. CDR1 is SGHTS, CDR2 YDEGEE, per germline. Trimming left V 2 bases short and J 2 bases short, with 5 bases between. CDR3 length equals 12 residues. CDR3 amino acids: CASSFTAYEQYF. The CDR3 nucleotides are TGTGCCAGCAGCTTTACGGCCTACGAGCAGTACTTC.

In its sample, this clonotype was seen many times. This chain links TRBV4-2 with TRBJ2-1, with D perhaps given as TRBD1 or TRBD2 (5 bases each). Germline CDR1 is LGHNA and CDR2 is YNFKEQ. Trimming stripped 0 bases from V and 7 bases from J, with 19 bases between. This CDR3 is built from 17 residues. This CDR3 is CASSQDFGAPRGNEQFF. In DNA form, the CDR3 reads TGTGCCAGCAGCCAAGACTTCGGGGCCCCCCGCGGGAATGAGCAGTTCTTC.

This clonotype was seen ten or more times. The chain employs TRBV20-1 and TRBJ2-3, with no clear D. The CDR3 runs 11 residues. V shed 6 bases and J shed 5 bases, with 9 bases lying between them. Germline CDR1 reads DFQATT; CDR2 reads SNEGSKA (reference sequence). CDR3 sequence: CSALDGDTQYF. The DNA of the CDR3 is TGCAGTGCCCTAGACGGAGATACGCAGTATTTT.

The table lists this clonotype with many counts. CDR3 sequence (DNA): TGCAGTGCTTTTCTAGCGGGAGCACAAAATGAGCAGTTCTTC. This translates into CSAFLAGAQNEQFF. The chain employs TRBV20-1 and TRBJ2-1, with 10 bases lining up with TRBD2. The CDR3 has 14 amino acids. In germline, CDR1 is DFQATT, CDR2 SNEGSKA (reference sequence). Unmatched junction bases numbered 8, after V lost 5 bases and J lost 7 bases.

This clonotype was recorded once. The chain couples TRBV20-1 to TRBJ1-4; D is possibly TRBD1 (5 bases). There are 13 residues in the CDR3. Trimming left V 3 bases short and J 11 bases short, with 16 bases between. Per germline, CDR1 DFQATT and CDR2 SNEGSKA (reference sequence). The CDR3 protein is CSASGSRGEKLFF. The CDR3 nucleotides are TGCAGTGCTAGCGGTAGTCGGGGGGAGAAACTGTTTTTT.